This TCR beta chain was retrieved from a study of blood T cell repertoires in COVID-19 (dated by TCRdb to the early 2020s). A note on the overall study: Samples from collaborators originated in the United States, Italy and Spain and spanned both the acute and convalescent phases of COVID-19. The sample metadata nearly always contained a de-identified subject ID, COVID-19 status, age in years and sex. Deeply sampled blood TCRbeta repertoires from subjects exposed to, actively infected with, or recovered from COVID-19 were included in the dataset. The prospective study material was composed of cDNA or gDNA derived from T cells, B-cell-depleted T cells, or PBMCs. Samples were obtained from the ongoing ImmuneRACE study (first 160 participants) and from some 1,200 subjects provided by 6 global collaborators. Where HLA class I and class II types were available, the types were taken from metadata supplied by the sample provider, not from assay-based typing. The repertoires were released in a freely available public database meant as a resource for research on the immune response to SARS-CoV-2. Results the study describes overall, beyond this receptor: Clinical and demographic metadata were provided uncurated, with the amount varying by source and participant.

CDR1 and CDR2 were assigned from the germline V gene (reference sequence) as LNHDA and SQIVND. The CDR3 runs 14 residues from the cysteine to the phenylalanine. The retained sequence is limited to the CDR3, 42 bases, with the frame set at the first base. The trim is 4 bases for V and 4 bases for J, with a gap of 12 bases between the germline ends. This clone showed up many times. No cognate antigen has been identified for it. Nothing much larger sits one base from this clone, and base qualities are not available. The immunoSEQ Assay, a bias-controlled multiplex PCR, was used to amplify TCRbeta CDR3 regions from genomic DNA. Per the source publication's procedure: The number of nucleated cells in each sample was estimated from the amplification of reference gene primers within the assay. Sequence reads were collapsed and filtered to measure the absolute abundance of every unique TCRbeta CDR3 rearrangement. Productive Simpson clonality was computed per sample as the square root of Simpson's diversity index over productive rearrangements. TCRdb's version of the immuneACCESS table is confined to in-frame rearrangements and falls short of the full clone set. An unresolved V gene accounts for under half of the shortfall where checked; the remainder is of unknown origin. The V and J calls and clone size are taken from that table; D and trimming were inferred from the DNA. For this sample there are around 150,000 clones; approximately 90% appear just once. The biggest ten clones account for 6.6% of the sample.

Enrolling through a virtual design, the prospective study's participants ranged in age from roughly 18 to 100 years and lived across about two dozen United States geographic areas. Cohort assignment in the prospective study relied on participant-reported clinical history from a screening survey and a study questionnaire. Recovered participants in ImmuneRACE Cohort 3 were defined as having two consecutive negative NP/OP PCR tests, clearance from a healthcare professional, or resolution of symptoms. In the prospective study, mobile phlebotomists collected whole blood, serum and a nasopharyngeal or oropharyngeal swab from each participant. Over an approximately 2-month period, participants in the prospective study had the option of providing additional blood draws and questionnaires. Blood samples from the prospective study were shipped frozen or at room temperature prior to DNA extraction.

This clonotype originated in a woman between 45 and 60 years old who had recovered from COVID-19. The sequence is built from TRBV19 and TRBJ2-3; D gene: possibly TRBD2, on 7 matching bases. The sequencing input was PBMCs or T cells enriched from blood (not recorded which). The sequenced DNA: TGTGCCAGTAGTACTGGGGAGGGGGCAGATACGCAGTATTTT. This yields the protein CASSTGEGADTQYF.